The next 24 T cell receptor beta chains were all read from a single sample in a study of OX40 agonist ivuxolimab in advanced cancers. Library construction relied on the immunoSEQ multiplex PCR assay. TCRdb stores this immuneACCESS table with in-frame sequences only. Part of the clones is absent; in the studies checked, under half of the shortfall reflects unresolved V genes, and no reason is known for the rest. Across this sample there are some 8,200 clones, with more than 80% seen only once. Together, the top ten hold about 2.1% of the sample. Here the sequenced sample was CD4+ or CD8+ T cells sorted from blood, taken in a trial of the OX40 agonist ivuxolimab. The receptors were sampled from an adult with an advanced solid tumor such as melanoma, head and neck, liver or kidney cancer.

V and J are TRBV4-3 and TRBJ2-2; TRBD1 is a possible D gene (6 bases). Germline assignment: CDR1 LGHNA and CDR2 YSLEER. The CDR3 runs 16 residues. Trimming pared 0 bases from V and 4 bases from J, leaving 12 bases between. The CDR3 sequence: CASSQEGRGVTGELFF. The CDR3 DNA reads TGCGCCAGCAGCCAAGAGGGCAGGGGTGTCACCGGGGAGCTGTTTTTT.

The chain is built from TRBV28 and TRBJ2-4; possible D gene TRBD2, 6 bases. Germline V gives CDR1 MDHEN, CDR2 SYDVKM. The CDR3 is made up of 17 amino acids. Between the trimmed V and J ends, which lost 4 bases and 6 bases, there was a span of 22 bases. Written as DNA, the CDR3 is TGTGCCAGCAGTTCAAGACTAGGGACCGTTGATTCAAACATTCAGTACTTC. It codes for CASSSRLGTVDSNIQYF. Using reference TRBV28 and TRBJ2-4 for the parts outside the CDR3, the full variable domain is DVKVTQSSRYLVKRTGEKVFLECVQDMDHENMFWYRQDPGLGLRLIYFSYDVKMKEKGDIPEGYSVSREKKERFSLILESASTNQTSMYLCASSSRLGTVDSNIQYFGAGTRLSVL.

This clone was observed a few times. The rearrangement joins TRBV4-3 to TRBJ2-7; D is possibly TRBD1 or TRBD2 (5 bases each). The germline V gene has CDR1 LGHNA and CDR2 YSLEER. V was cut by 1 base and J by 5 bases, with 12 bases left in between. This CDR3 contains 14 residues. The CDR3 loop is CASSQGGWGNEQYF. The CDR3 nucleotides are TGCGCCAGCAGCCAAGGGGGATGGGGGAACGAGCAGTACTTC.

The chain uses TRBV9 and TRBJ1-4; 7 nucleotides match TRBD1. The CDR3 is 15 residues long. Trimming took 0 bases from V and 4 from J; bases not matched to a gene: 3. CDR1 and CDR2 (germline): SGDLS, YYNGEE. The CDR3 here is CASSVATGVNEKLFF. In nucleotides, the CDR3 is TGTGCCAGCAGCGTAGCTACAGGGGTTAATGAAAAACTGTTTTTT.

The chain couples TRBV9 to TRBJ1-1; D perhaps matches TRBD1 (5 bases). CDR3 length: 14 residues. Germline V CDR1 and CDR2: SGDLS, YYNGEE. Trimming removed 4 bases at V and 1 base at J, with 11 bases between. The CDR3 coding sequence is TGTGCCAGCAGCCGATTAGACAGGAACACTGAAGCTTTCTTT. Translation gives CASSRLDRNTEAFF.

The chain links TRBV19 to TRBJ1-1; D not resolved. The CDR3 runs 16 residues. Trimming removed 3 bases from V and 0 bases from J, with 14 bases in between. Looked up from germline, CDR1 is LNHDA and CDR2 is SQIVND (reference sequence). CDR3 bases: TGTGCCAGTAGTATTAGCGGCCTCACACTGAACACTGAAGCTTTCTTT. Its translation: CASSISGLTLNTEAFF.

This chain connects TRBV6-5 to TRBJ1-5; D ambiguous. The CDR3 consists of 15 residues. Trimming left V 0 bases short and J 1 base short, with 7 bases between. Germline V gives CDR1 MNHEY, CDR2 SVGAGI. In DNA, the CDR3 is TGTGCCAGCAGTTACTCTGGGTCGAGCAATCAGCCCCAGCATTTT. Its protein is CASSYSGSSNQPQHF.

This chain uses TRBV6-5 with TRBJ1-3; TRBD1 might be the D (5 bases). The germline V gene has CDR1 MNHEY and CDR2 SVGAGI. The CDR3 has 14 residues. The ends were cut back, 2 bases at V and 3 bases at J, with 8 bases in the middle. The CDR3 region is CASSYTTDGNTIYF. CDR3 coding DNA: TGTGCCAGCAGTTACACGACAGATGGAAACACCATATATTTT.

CDR3 protein: CASNRDTYYEQYF. The CDR3, as DNA: TGCGCCAGCAACCGGGACACTTACTACGAGCAGTACTTC. The V gene is TRBV10-2, the J gene TRBJ2-7, with D maybe TRBD1 (6 bases). V gave up 7 bases and J gave up 3 bases, with 13 bases separating them. In germline, CDR1 is WSHSY, CDR2 SAAADI. This CDR3 region has 13 residues.

The CDR3 loop is CASSYSRVSTDTQYF. CDR3 coding DNA: TGTGCCAGCAGTTACTCGAGGGTTAGCACAGATACGCAGTATTTT. The chain is built from TRBV6-5 and TRBJ2-3; maybe TRBD2 (5 bases). This CDR3 is 15 amino acids long. Trimming took off 0 bases at V and 0 bases at J, with 7 bases between the two ends. Germline V gene lookup returns CDR1 MNHEY and CDR2 SVGAGI.

The rearrangement uses TRBV28 and TRBJ2-2; D may be TRBD1 or TRBD2 (6 bases each). Germline lookup yields CDR1 MDHEN and CDR2 SYDVKM. V gave up 7 bases and J gave up 6 bases, with 18 bases separating them. This CDR3 spans 15 amino acids. CDR3 loop: CASTLGGVLAGELFF. CDR3 coding DNA: TGTGCCAGCACCCTGGGGGGCGTGCTTGCCGGGGAGCTGTTTTTT. Full variable domain (remainder filled in from reference TRBV28 and TRBJ2-2): DVKVTQSSRYLVKRTGEKVFLECVQDMDHENMFWYRQDPGLGLRLIYFSYDVKMKEKGDIPEGYSVSREKKERFSLILESASTNQTSMYLCASTLGGVLAGELFFGEGSRLTVL.

This chain joins TRBV10-2 and TRBJ1-2; D might be TRBD1 (5 bases). From germline, CDR1 is WSHSY and CDR2 SAAADI. This CDR3 is built from 13 residues. V was trimmed by 6 bases and J by 3 bases, leaving 11 bases between them. Written as DNA, the CDR3 is TGCGCCAGCAGCAGACAGCGGGACTATGGCTACACCTTC. Translating gives CASSRQRDYGYTF.

The chain carries TRBV5-4 and TRBJ2-3; no clear D. The CDR3 runs to 14 residues. Looked up from germline, CDR1 is SGHNT and CDR2 is YYREEE (reference sequence). Trimming stripped 1 base from V and 0 bases from J, with 6 bases between. In DNA, the CDR3 is TGTGCCAGCAGCTTGATGGGGAGCACAGATACGCAGTATTTT. This gives the protein CASSLMGSTDTQYF.

The CDR3 region is CAWSVRGGGSTDTQYF. Here the CDR3 DNA reads TGTGCCTGGAGTGTACGGGGCGGGGGTAGCACAGATACGCAGTATTTT. The rearrangement uses TRBV30 and TRBJ2-3, with TRBD2 matching over 7 bases. After removal of 0 bases from V and 0 bases from J, the junction contained 6 bases not matched to a gene. Germline V gives CDR1 GTSNPN, CDR2 SVGIG (reference sequence). This CDR3 is 16 amino acids long. Together with reference TRBV30 and TRBJ2-3, the CDR3 gives the full variable domain: SQTIHQWPATLVQPVGSPLSLECTVEGTSNPNLYWYRQAAGRGLQLLFYSVGIGQISSEVPQNLSASRPQDRQFILSSKKLLLSDSGFYLCAWSVRGGGSTDTQYFGPGTRLTVL.

The genes are TRBV9 and TRBJ1-2; no clear D. The CDR3 has 12 residues. CDR1 and CDR2 (germline): SGDLS, YYNGEE. Trimming pared 3 bases from V and 6 bases from J, leaving 9 bases between. The CDR3 here is CASSAQRNGYTF. The DNA for the CDR3 is TGTGCCAGCAGCGCCCAGAGGAATGGCTACACCTTC.

The chain couples TRBV5-1 to TRBJ2-7, with 10 bases matching TRBD1. J was trimmed by 4 bases and V by 2 bases; bases with no gene match: 3. This CDR3 region has 14 residues. Germline V gene sequence: CDR1 SGHRS, CDR2 YFSETQ. In nucleotides, the CDR3 is TGCGCCAGCAGCTTCGGGGGACAGGGGTACGAGCAGTACTTC. It yields the protein CASSFGGQGYEQYF.

The V call is TRBV5-6, the J call TRBJ1-6; weak D call: TRBD1 (6 bases). The germline gives CDR1 SGHDT, CDR2 YYEEEE. Between the trimmed V and J ends, which lost 4 bases and 13 bases, there was a span of 12 bases. CDR3 length: 12 residues. The CDR3 sequence: CASSTPGVPLHF. The CDR3, as DNA: TGTGCCAGCAGCACGCCAGGGGTTCCCCTCCACTTT.

This clone was seen more than once but under ten times. This rearrangement joins TRBV27 to TRBJ1-1, with TRBD1 as a possible D gene (5 bases). The CDR3 is 13 amino acids. The germline V and J ends were trimmed by 8 bases and 1 base, with 11 bases remaining between them. CDR1 and CDR2 (germline): MNHEY, SMNVEV (reference sequence). DNA of the CDR3: TGTGCCAGCGGTCAGGGCAAGAACACTGAAGCTTTCTTT. Translation gives CASGQGKNTEAFF.

This clone has a single count. This chain joins TRBV10-3 and TRBJ2-7; maybe TRBD1 (5 bases). The V end was cut by 2 bases, the J end by 0 bases, with 17 bases between. This CDR3 contains 17 residues. Germline values: CDR1 ENHRY, CDR2 SYGVKD. The CDR3 reads CAISEATGLGFSYEQYF. As DNA, the CDR3 is TGTGCCATCAGTGAGGCTACAGGTCTAGGGTTCTCCTACGAGCAGTACTTC.

The rearrangement joins TRBV25-1 to TRBJ2-1; unclear D gene. Germline V gives CDR1 MGHDK, CDR2 SYGVNS. Trimming left V 4 bases short and J 3 bases short, with 10 bases between. The CDR3 is 14 residues long. The CDR3 DNA reads as TGTGCCAGCAGTGCCCCAGCCCACTACAATGAGCAGTTCTTC. Translation: CASSAPAHYNEQFF.

In its sample, this clone was seen once. The rearrangement uses TRBV6-5 and TRBJ2-5, with 8 bases identical to TRBD2. This CDR3 spans 14 amino acids. The trim removed 6 bases at V and 6 bases at J, leaving 9 bases unmatched. CDR1 is MNHEY, CDR2 SVGAGI, per germline. The CDR3 spells CASSPRGGAKTQYF. CDR3 bases: TGTGCCAGCAGCCCTCGGGGGGGCGCGAAGACCCAGTACTTC.

The V gene is TRBV15, the J gene TRBJ2-4, with 12 bases aligning to TRBD1. This CDR3 has 21 amino acids. V was clipped by 0 bases and J by 0 bases; unmatched bases: 12. CDR1 LNHNV and CDR2 YYDKDF come from the germline V gene (reference sequence). The CDR3 sequence is CATSRDSRDRGRILAKNIQYF. As DNA, the CDR3 is TGTGCCACCAGCAGAGATAGTCGGGACAGGGGGCGTATATTAGCCAAAAACATTCAGTACTTC. The whole variable domain, filled in from reference TRBV15 and TRBJ2-4, reads DAMVIQNPRYQVTQFGKPVTLSCSQTLNHNVMYWYQQKSSQAPKLLFHYYDKDFNNEADTPDNFQSRRPNTSFCFLDIRSPGLGDTAMYLCATSRDSRDRGRILAKNIQYFGAGTRLSVL.

The chain couples TRBV6-1 to TRBJ2-7; TRBD2 agrees at 7 bases. V lost 6 bases, J lost 6 bases, and 14 bases stayed unmatched. The CDR3 loop spans 15 amino acids. CDR1 is MNHNS, CDR2 SASEGT, per germline. The CDR3 DNA is TGTGCCAGCAGGGAGAACCCCTCCGCGGGAGTCGAGCAGTACTTC. This encodes CASRENPSAGVEQYF.

The genes are TRBV4-1 and TRBJ2-5; 9 bases are a match to TRBD1. The CDR3 spans 16 residues. Trimming removed 0 bases from V and 3 bases from J; junction bases left unmatched: 5. Germline lookup yields CDR1 MGHRA and CDR2 YSYEKL. DNA of the CDR3: TGCGCCAGCAGCCAAGAACAGGGGGCGCATGAAGAGACCCAGTACTTC. Amino acid sequence: CASSQEQGAHEETQYF.